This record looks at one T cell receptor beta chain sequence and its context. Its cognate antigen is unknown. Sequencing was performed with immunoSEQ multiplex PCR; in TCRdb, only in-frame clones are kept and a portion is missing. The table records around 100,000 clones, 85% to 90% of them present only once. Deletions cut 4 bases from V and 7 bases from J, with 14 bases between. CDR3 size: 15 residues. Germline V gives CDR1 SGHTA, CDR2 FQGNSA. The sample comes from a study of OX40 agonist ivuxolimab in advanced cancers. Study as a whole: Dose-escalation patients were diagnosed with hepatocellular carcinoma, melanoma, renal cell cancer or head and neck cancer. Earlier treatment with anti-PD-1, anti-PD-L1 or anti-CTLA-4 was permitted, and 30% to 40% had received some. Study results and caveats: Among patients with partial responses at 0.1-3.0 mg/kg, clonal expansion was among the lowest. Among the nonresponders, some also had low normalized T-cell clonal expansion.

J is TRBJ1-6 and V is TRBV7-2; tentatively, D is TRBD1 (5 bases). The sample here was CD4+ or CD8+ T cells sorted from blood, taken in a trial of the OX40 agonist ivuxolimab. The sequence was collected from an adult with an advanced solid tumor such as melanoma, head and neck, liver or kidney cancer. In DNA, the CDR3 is TGTGCCAGCAGCTCCTATCCGGGGCCCAATTCACCCCTCCACTTT. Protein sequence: CASSSYPGPNSPLHF.